The TCR beta chain described here comes from a study of cytomegalovirus exposure and HLA in healthy donors. Study-level findings and limits: A likely sequencing artifact accounted for one observed cluster of highly shared sequence variants. Reportedly, a later analysis found an Asian-associated ancestry cluster had fewer N-insertions than the roughly 630-donor mean.

Primers for the PCR totalled 60 Vbeta and 13 Jbeta. The table came from immunoSEQ multiplex PCR; TCRdb's copy has only in-frame clones and leaves some out. This table holds some 150,000 clones, 55% to 85% found once. This clone was detected once. Its target is not known. The ends lost 7 bases at V and 0 bases at J; junction bases unmatched: 4. Germline V gene sequence: CDR1 SGHVS, CDR2 FQNEAQ. The CDR3 is 14 amino acids. The V gene is TRBV7-8, the J gene TRBJ2-3, with 7 bases aligning to TRBD1. This sequence originates from a man aged 35 to 55 in good health and CMV-seronegative. The sequencing sample was made of PBMCs. The CDR3 reads CASTGTASTDTQYF. The CDR3, as DNA: TGTGCCAGCACTGGGACAGCAAGCACAGATACGCAGTATTTT. Variable domain in full (rest from reference TRBV7-8 and TRBJ2-3): GAGVSQSPRYKVAKRGQDVALRCDPISGHVSLFWYQQALGQGPEFLTYFQNEAQLDKSGLPSDRFFAERPEGSVSTLKIQRTQQEDSAVYLCASTGTASTDTQYFGPGTRLTVL.